Below, 13 T cell receptor beta chains from the same sample are listed, as sequenced in a study of T-cell memory formation after mild COVID-19. Using its own MiXCR run on the 5' RACE reads, TCRdb lists one record per CDR3 protein. The sample carries more than 100,000 distinct CDR3 sequences, around 15% recorded once. The sequencing input was PBMCs or a T cell subset sorted from them (not recorded which). These TCRs come from a young man who had mild COVID-19 (a few samples of this study predate the infection). Cell type and time point are not known.

This clonotype appeared many times. The rearrangement links TRBV7-2 to TRBJ2-1; maybe TRBD1 (6 bases). V was pared by 6 bases and J by 0 bases, with 12 bases between. CDR1 and CDR2 (germline): SGHTA, FQGNSA. The CDR3 contains 15 residues. For the CDR3, the DNA is TGTGCCAGCAGAAAACAGGGAAGCTCCTACAATGAGCAGTTCTTC. Amino acids: CASRKQGSSYNEQFF.

CDR3 sequence (DNA): TGTGCCAGCAGCTTGTTGACAGGGTACGAGCAGTACTTC. The encoded protein is CASSLLTGYEQYF. The gene calls are TRBV7-2 and TRBJ2-7; 7 bases fit TRBD1. Trimming cost V 3 bases and J 4 bases; bases outside gene matches: 3. This CDR3 has 13 residues. CDR1 and CDR2 from the germline V gene are SGHTA and FQGNSA.

The V call is TRBV12-3 or TRBV12-4, the J call TRBJ2-1; D perhaps matches TRBD1 (5 bases). The ends were cut back, 6 bases at V and 11 bases at J, with 11 bases in the middle. The CDR3 length is 11 residues. The CDR3 reads CASRRQTQQFF. In DNA, the CDR3 is TGTGCCAGCAGACGACAGACCCAGCAGTTCTTC.

V gene TRBV3-1 combines with J gene TRBJ1-3; D remains ambiguous. Germline V gene sequence: CDR1 LGHDT, CDR2 YNNKEL (reference sequence). The CDR3 length is 14 residues. V was clipped by 3 bases and J by 4 bases, with 10 bases between them. The CDR3 loop is CASSQMTRGNTIYF. For the CDR3, the DNA is TGTGCCAGCAGCCAGATGACCAGGGGAAACACCATATATTTT.

This clonotype was detected a few times. The chain couples TRBV5-6 to TRBJ2-3, with 10 bases that match TRBD2. CDR3 length: 16 amino acids. Germline CDR1 SGHDT, CDR2 YYEEEE. J gave up 6 bases and V 4 bases, and 11 bases lay outside the gene matches. DNA for the CDR3: TGTGCCAGCAGCGGAGGGAGCGGGGGGGCTTGGGATACGCAGTATTTT. Protein: CASSGGSGGAWDTQYF. Filled out from reference TRBV5-6 and TRBJ2-3, the complete variable domain reads DAGVTQSPTHLIKTRGQQVTLRCSPKSGHDTVSWYQQALGQGPQFIFQYYEEEERQRGNFPDRFSGHQFPNYSSELNVNALLLGDSALYLCASSGGSGGAWDTQYFGPGTRLTVL.

This clonotype was seen a handful of times. This chain links TRBV13 with TRBJ2-3; D may be TRBD2 (6 bases). The CDR3 loop spans 15 amino acids. Germline V gene sequence: CDR1 PRHDT, CDR2 FYEKMQ (reference sequence). V was trimmed by 5 bases and J by 1 base, leaving 13 bases between them. The CDR3 DNA reads TGTGCCAGCAGCCCAACAGGCGGGGGCACAGATACGCAGTATTTT. Protein: CASSPTGGGTDTQYF.

J is TRBJ2-3 and V is TRBV10-3; a possible D gene is TRBD2 (5 bases). Trimming left V 8 bases short and J 4 bases short, with 10 bases between. Germline V gene sequence: CDR1 ENHRY, CDR2 SYGVKD. The CDR3 is 12 amino acids. CDR3 amino acids: CAIEGSADTQYF. The CDR3 DNA is TGTGCCATCGAGGGTTCTGCAGATACGCAGTATTTT.

This clonotype appeared a single time. CDR3 amino acids: CASSFSRGNTEAFF. Written as DNA, the CDR3 is TGTGCCAGCAGCTTTTCGCGGGGTAACACTGAAGCTTTCTTT. V gene TRBV7-2 combines with J gene TRBJ1-1; D unclear. V was pared by 3 bases and J by 2 bases, with 10 bases between. Germline V gene lookup returns CDR1 SGHTA and CDR2 FQGNSA. The CDR3 is 14 amino acids.

The chain is built from TRBV5-1 and TRBJ2-5; TRBD2 is a possible D gene (6 bases). CDR1 SGHRS and CDR2 YFSETQ come from the germline V gene. The CDR3 runs 14 residues. Trimming took 5 bases from V and 1 from J, leaving 12 bases between them. The CDR3 coding sequence is TGCGCCAGCAGTTTTTACGGGGGCCAAGAGACCCAGTACTTC. Protein product: CASSFYGGQETQYF.

This clonotype was counted at least ten times. The rearrangement joins TRBV12-3 or TRBV12-4 to TRBJ1-4; 8 nucleotides align to TRBD1. This CDR3 is 15 amino acids long. V lost 10 bases, J lost 6 bases, and 13 bases stayed unmatched. CDR3 nucleotide sequence: TGTGCCACCCTAGGCGGGGACAGGACTCATGAAAAACTGTTTTTT. It codes for CATLGGDRTHEKLFF.

The CDR3 loop is CASSPRQATDTQYF. DNA of the CDR3: TGTGCCAGCAGCCCCCGACAGGCAACAGATACGCAGTATTTT. This chain uses TRBV11-2 with TRBJ2-3; D is possibly TRBD1 (6 bases). The CDR3 loop spans 14 amino acids. Per germline, CDR1 SGHAT and CDR2 FQNNGV. V dropped 5 bases and J dropped 3 bases, with 12 bases sitting between them.

This clonotype was detected a few times. The rearrangement uses TRBV12-3 or TRBV12-4 and TRBJ1-5; D is ambiguous. Trimming shortened V by 0 bases and J by 5 bases, and 5 bases separated the two germline ends. The CDR3 length is 13 residues. The chain's CDR3 is CASSLASDQPQHF. The CDR3 nucleotides read TGTGCCAGCAGTTTAGCATCTGATCAGCCCCAGCATTTT.

This chain connects TRBV7-2 to TRBJ2-7; D is perhaps TRBD2 (6 bases). The CDR3 consists of 15 residues. Germline V gene data show CDR1 as SGHTA and CDR2 as FQGNSA. V lost 5 bases and J lost 5, with 19 bases in between. CDR3 in DNA: TGTGCCAGCAGCCTCCGACTAGTTGGTGCCCACGAGCAGTACTTC. Protein: CASSLRLVGAHEQYF.